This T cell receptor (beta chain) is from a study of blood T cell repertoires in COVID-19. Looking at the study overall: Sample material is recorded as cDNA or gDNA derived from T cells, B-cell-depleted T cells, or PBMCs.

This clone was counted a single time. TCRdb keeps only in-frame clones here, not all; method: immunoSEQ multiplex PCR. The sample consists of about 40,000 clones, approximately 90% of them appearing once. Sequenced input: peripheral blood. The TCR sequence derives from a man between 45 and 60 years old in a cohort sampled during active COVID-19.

This chain's CDR3 is CASSQGEGVREETQYF. DNA of the CDR3: TGTGCCAGCAGCCAAGGGGAAGGCGTGAGGGAAGAGACCCAGTACTTC. The chain carries TRBV4-2 and TRBJ2-5; D perhaps matches TRBD2 (5 bases). The germline CDR1 and CDR2 sequences are LGHNA and YNFKEQ. This CDR3 contains 16 residues. The germline V and J ends were trimmed by 1 base and 3 bases, with 15 bases remaining between them.